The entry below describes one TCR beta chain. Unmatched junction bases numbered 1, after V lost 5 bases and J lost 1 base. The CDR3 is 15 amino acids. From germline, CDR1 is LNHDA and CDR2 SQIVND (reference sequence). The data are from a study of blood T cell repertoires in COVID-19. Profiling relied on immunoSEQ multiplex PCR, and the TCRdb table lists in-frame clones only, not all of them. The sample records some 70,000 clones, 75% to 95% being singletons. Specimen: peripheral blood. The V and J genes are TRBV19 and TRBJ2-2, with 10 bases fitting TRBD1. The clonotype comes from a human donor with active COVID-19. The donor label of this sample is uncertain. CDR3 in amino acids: CASSWTGGNTGELFF. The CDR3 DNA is TGTGCCAGTAGTTGGACAGGGGGGAACACCGGGGAGCTGTTTTTT.